This T cell receptor (beta chain) was observed in a study of CD8+CD57+ T cells in acquired aplastic anemia. Across the study: The average for DNA from sorted CD4+ and CD8+ cells was approximately 3.2 ug. The study obtained 9.5 million to 12 million reads on average for CD4+ cells from healthy donors. Study-level points and caveats: The study found no significant CD8+ Simpson's diversity difference between patients and controls. Between patients and controls, over 25 CD8+ CDR3 sequences were found in common.

TCR beta VDJ combinations and CDR3 sequences were profiled from genomic DNA. TCRdb redid the calling of the reads with MiXCR, one entry per CDR3 protein. The sample has about 48,000 distinct CDR3 sequences, approximately 78% seen once. Deletions cut 2 bases from V and 2 bases from J, with 8 bases between. CDR1 SNHLY and CDR2 FYNNEI come from the germline V gene. This CDR3 comprises 14 residues. Comment on this clonotype: No antigen is known for it.

Sequenced sample: sorted CD4+, CD8+, or CD8+CD57+ T cells (not recorded which) from PBMCs. The TCR originated in a human donor in good health, serving as a control. The V call is TRBV2, the J call TRBJ2-3, with D unresolved. The CDR3 DNA is TGTGCCAGCAGTGAAAACTTCTACACAGATACGCAGTATTTT. Its protein is CASSENFYTDTQYF.